The 30 T cell receptor beta chains below were found in one sample sequenced in a study of preoperative IRX-2 immunotherapy in early breast cancer. Repertoires were generated with immunoSEQ multiplex PCR, while TCRdb's copy carries only in-frame clones and drops some. The sample records 20,000 to 30,000 clones, 90% to 95% being singletons. Described treatment: preoperative locoregional IRX-2 cytokine immunotherapy. The specimen comprised tumor tissue, sampled after IRX-2 immunotherapy. These receptors were collected from a human donor with breast cancer.

The rearrangement joins TRBV16 to TRBJ2-1, with 8 bases lining up with TRBD2. V shed 0 bases and J 9 bases; nucleotides not matched to a gene: 7. CDR1 is KGHSY, CDR2 FQNENV, per germline. The CDR3 runs to 15 residues. The CDR3 nucleotides read TGTGCCAGCAGCCAATCGCGGACTAGCACTCCTGAGCAGTTCTTC. Encoded protein: CASSQSRTSTPEQFF. The full variable domain, in which reference TRBV16 and TRBJ2-1 provide the parts outside the CDR3, is GEEVAQTPKHLVRGEGQKAKLYCAPIKGHSYVFWYQQVLKNEFKFLISFQNENVFDETGMPKERFSAKCLPNSPCSLEIQATKLEDSAVYFCASSQSRTSTPEQFFGPGTRLTVL.

The chain combines TRBV30 with TRBJ1-6; D not resolved. The CDR3 length is 14 residues. V dropped 1 base and J dropped 9 bases, with 13 bases sitting between them. Germline CDR1 GTSNPN, CDR2 SVGIG (reference sequence). This CDR3 reads CAWSAIHLRSPLHF. DNA of the CDR3: TGTGCCTGGAGTGCAATACATCTTCGTTCACCCCTCCACTTT.

The chain uses TRBV27 and TRBJ1-6; 9 bases line up with TRBD1. With 2 bases clipped from V and 10 bases from J, the junction kept 9 bases outside the gene matches. Germline CDR1 is MNHEY and CDR2 is SMNVEV (reference sequence). This CDR3 has 16 amino acids. CDR3 region: CASSLQGDRVGSPLHF. The CDR3 nucleotides read TGTGCCAGCAGTTTACAGGGGGACAGGGTTGGCTCACCCCTCCACTTT.

The chain recombines TRBV28 with TRBJ2-2; 10 bases match TRBD2. CDR1 is MDHEN, CDR2 SYDVKM, per germline. The CDR3 is 14 residues long. CDR3: CAAEDDSGRRELFF. Written as DNA, the CDR3 is TGTGCTGCGGAGGACGATAGCGGGAGGAGGGAGCTGTTTTTT.

The chain carries TRBV5-5 and TRBJ1-4, with 9 bases that match TRBD1. The trim removed 2 bases at V and 8 bases at J, leaving 19 bases unmatched. The V gene's germline CDR1 is SGHKS and CDR2 YYEKEE (reference sequence). The CDR3 has 19 amino acids. CDR3: CASSFPAGTGKELTEKLFF. The CDR3 DNA sequence: TGTGCCAGCAGCTTCCCCGCCGGGACAGGGAAGGAATTAACGGAAAAACTGTTTTTT.

J is TRBJ1-4 and V is TRBV19; 10 bases align to TRBD1. J lost 7 bases, V lost 11 bases, and 7 bases had no gene match. The germline V gene has CDR1 LNHDA and CDR2 SQIVND (reference sequence). The CDR3 has 13 residues. As DNA, the CDR3 is TGTGCCTCCCGGGACAGGGGCGTTGAAAAACTGTTTTTT. Its translation: CASRDRGVEKLFF.

The chain employs TRBV27 and TRBJ1-1, with D hard to call. This CDR3 spans 14 amino acids. Germline V gene data show CDR1 as MNHEY and CDR2 as SMNVEV (reference sequence). V gave up 4 bases and J gave up 4 bases, with 13 bases separating them. CDR3 amino acids: CASSSAFASTEAFF. The CDR3 DNA sequence: TGTGCCAGCAGTTCGGCCTTCGCGAGCACTGAAGCTTTCTTT.

The V and J genes are TRBV14 and TRBJ1-2; D might be TRBD1 (5 bases). Germline V lookup: CDR1 SGHDN, CDR2 FVKESK. CDR3 length: 13 amino acids. Trimming cost V 0 bases and J 7 bases, with 9 bases left between them. CDR3 coding DNA: TGTGCCAGCAGCCAAGATCTGGGGCGTGGCTACACCTTC. This sequence encodes CASSQDLGRGYTF. Looking up the rest from reference TRBV14 and TRBJ1-2 gives the full variable domain: EAGVTQFPSHSVIEKGQTVTLRCDPISGHDNLYWYRRVMGKEIKFLLHFVKESKQDESGMPNNRFLAERTGGTYSTLKVQPAELEDSGVYFCASSQDLGRGYTFGSGTRLTVV.

The rearrangement joins TRBV28 to TRBJ1-5; D gene ambiguous. The CDR3 covers 12 residues. Per the germline V gene, CDR1 is MDHEN and CDR2 is SYDVKM. V shed 6 bases and J shed 6 bases, with 9 bases lying between them. The CDR3 DNA sequence: TGTGCCAGCAGCGCTTTATCTCAGCCCCAGCATTTT. Its translation: CASSALSQPQHF.

This chain joins TRBV5-6 and TRBJ1-3; a weak D match, TRBD1 (6 bases). Germline V lookup: CDR1 SGHDT, CDR2 YYEEEE. CDR3 length equals 18 residues. Deletions cut 0 bases from V and 3 bases from J, with 19 bases between. The CDR3 DNA sequence: TGTGCCAGCAGCTTGGTTCCTTTCGAACAGGGCCTTGGAAACACCATATATTTT. It is translated as CASSLVPFEQGLGNTIYF. The full variable domain, in which reference TRBV5-6 and TRBJ1-3 provide the parts outside the CDR3, is DAGVTQSPTHLIKTRGQQVTLRCSPKSGHDTVSWYQQALGQGPQFIFQYYEEEERQRGNFPDRFSGHQFPNYSSELNVNALLLGDSALYLCASSLVPFEQGLGNTIYFGEGSWLTVV.

The rearrangement joins TRBV18 to TRBJ1-1, with D unresolved. The CDR3 has 13 residues. CDR1 is KGHSH, CDR2 LQKENI, per germline. V was clipped by 2 bases and J by 11 bases, with 15 bases between them. CDR3 sequence reads: CASSPGGPLRAFF. The CDR3 coding sequence is TGTGCCAGCTCACCAGGCGGACCCTTGCGGGCTTTCTTT.

The CDR3 coding sequence is TGCGCCAGCAGCTTAAACACCGGGACAGTCTATGGCTACACCTTC. This translates into CASSLNTGTVYGYTF. V and J are TRBV5-1 and TRBJ1-2; 7 nucleotides line up with TRBD1. The CDR3 spans 15 residues. Per germline, CDR1 SGHRS and CDR2 YFSETQ. V was clipped by 2 bases and J by 4 bases; unmatched bases: 8.

The rearrangement links TRBV7-9 to TRBJ2-5; D unclear. Per the germline V gene, CDR1 is SEHNR and CDR2 is FQNEAQ (reference sequence). V lost 2 bases and J 3 bases, leaving 13 bases between the germline ends. The CDR3 has 15 residues. Written as DNA, the CDR3 is TGTGCCAGCAGCTTATCCCGGAGCCCCGAAGAGACCCAGTACTTC. Translating it yields CASSLSRSPEETQYF.

The gene calls are TRBV2 and TRBJ1-5; 7 bases align to TRBD1. Per the germline V gene, CDR1 is SNHLY and CDR2 is FYNNEI. CDR3 length: 15 amino acids. After removal of 5 bases from V and 9 bases from J, the junction contained 13 bases not matched to a gene. In DNA form, the CDR3 reads TGTGCCAGCAGTAGGGACAGCCTGGAGAACAGGCCCCAGCATTTT. Translation gives CASSRDSLENRPQHF.

J is TRBJ1-2 and V is TRBV6-5, with D possibly being TRBD1 (6 bases). Trimming took off 1 base at V and 4 bases at J, with 16 bases between the two ends. The CDR3 is made up of 16 amino acids. Germline-derived CDR1 and CDR2 are MNHEY and SVGAGI. In nucleotides, the CDR3 is TGTGCCAGCAGTTACTTCTCGGGACAATCGACCTATGGCTACACCTTC. Amino acids: CASSYFSGQSTYGYTF.

V and J are TRBV4-2 and TRBJ2-5, with 7 bases aligning to TRBD2. The CDR3 runs 16 residues. Germline V gene lookup returns CDR1 LGHNA and CDR2 YNFKEQ. Trimming cost V 4 bases and J 2 bases; bases outside gene matches: 10. CDR3 coding DNA: TGTGCCAGCAGCCTAAACCCAGGGACTATACAAGAGACCCAGTACTTC. Translation: CASSLNPGTIQETQYF.

The genes are TRBV5-1 and TRBJ2-5; D unresolved. Trimming stripped 3 bases from V and 2 bases from J, with 8 bases between. The germline V gene has CDR1 SGHRS and CDR2 YFSETQ. The CDR3 has 13 residues. CDR3: CASSSGRQETQYF. The CDR3 DNA follows: TGCGCCAGCAGCTCCGGGCGGCAAGAGACCCAGTACTTC.

The V gene is TRBV19, the J gene TRBJ1-2; tentatively, D is TRBD1 (5 bases). The germline V and J ends were trimmed by 3 bases and 7 bases, with 15 bases remaining between them. The CDR3 runs 14 residues. Germline CDR1 LNHDA, CDR2 SQIVND (reference sequence). The DNA for the CDR3 is TGTGCCAGTAGTATCCAGGGATCGGGGGGTGGCTACACCTTC. This sequence encodes CASSIQGSGGGYTF. The full variable domain, in which reference TRBV19 and TRBJ1-2 provide the parts outside the CDR3, is DGGITQSPKYLFRKEGQNVTLSCEQNLNHDAMYWYRQDPGQGLRLIYYSQIVNDFQKGDIAEGYSVSREKKESFPLTVTSAQKNPTAFYLCASSIQGSGGGYTFGSGTRLTVV.

This sequence joins TRBV28 and TRBJ1-4; a possible D gene is TRBD1 (5 bases). The CDR3 loop spans 16 amino acids. Trimming cost V 7 bases and J 8 bases, with 23 bases left between them. Looked up from germline, CDR1 is MDHEN and CDR2 is SYDVKM. In nucleotides, the CDR3 is TGTGCCAGCAACGAGAGGGACGGGTCACGGGGCGAAAAACTGTTTTTT. This sequence encodes CASNERDGSRGEKLFF.

The V and J genes are TRBV14 and TRBJ2-1, with 9 bases that match TRBD1. The J segment lost 2 bases and the V segment lost 4 bases, leaving 6 bases of the junction unmatched. The CDR3 extends over 16 amino acids. In germline, CDR1 is SGHDN, CDR2 FVKESK. The CDR3 sequence is CASSRGTGYPYNEQFF. CDR3 coding DNA: TGTGCCAGCAGCCGCGGGACAGGGTACCCCTACAATGAGCAGTTCTTC.

This clone was counted only a few times. A much bigger clone sits one base away, suggesting this may be a read error. The chain uses TRBV6-5 and TRBJ2-2, with D uncertain. There are 12 residues in the CDR3. CDR1 is MNHEY, CDR2 SVGAGI, per germline. V lost 0 bases, J lost 7 bases, and 3 bases lay in between. The CDR3 here is CASSYSVGELFF. In DNA, the CDR3 is TGTGCCAGCAGTTACTCGGTCGGGGAGCTGTTTTTT.

This clone was detected only once. This chain connects TRBV6-6 to TRBJ2-5; TRBD1 matches 7 bases. The J segment lost 9 bases and the V segment lost 6 bases, leaving 10 bases of the junction unmatched. Germline V gene sequence: CDR1 MNHNY, CDR2 SVGAGI (reference sequence). The CDR3 covers 13 residues. CDR3 DNA: TGTGCCAGCAGGAGTACAGGGGACCCGGCCCAGTACTTC. Its protein product is CASRSTGDPAQYF.

The rearrangement uses TRBV10-3 and TRBJ2-2; possible D gene TRBD2, 6 bases. Germline assignment: CDR1 ENHRY and CDR2 SYGVKD. This CDR3 spans 15 amino acids. The V end lost 8 bases, the J end lost 2 bases, and 15 bases lay between the germline ends. The DNA for the CDR3 is TGTGCCATCGGAGGGGTCTTCACAAACACCGGGGAGCTGTTTTTT. Amino acids: CAIGGVFTNTGELFF.

J is TRBJ2-7 and V is TRBV28; 8 bases are a match to TRBD1. This CDR3 region has 14 residues. V lost 2 bases to trimming and J lost 4 bases; unmatched junction nucleotides: 4. Germline CDR1 is MDHEN and CDR2 is SYDVKM. CDR3 in amino acids: CASSLGDRRYEQYF. DNA for the CDR3: TGTGCCAGCAGTTTAGGGGACAGGCGGTACGAGCAGTACTTC.

The chain joins TRBV28 to TRBJ2-7; D call uncertain. The V gene lost 4 bases and the J gene lost 0 bases, with 1 base spanning the gap. The germline V gene has CDR1 MDHEN and CDR2 SYDVKM. This CDR3 is built from 11 residues. In DNA form, the CDR3 reads TGTGCCAGCAGTTCCTCCTACGAGCAGTACTTC. Its translation is CASSSSYEQYF.

This clone was seen a single time. The rearrangement joins TRBV7-9 to TRBJ2-1; TRBD1 agrees at 7 bases. Per germline, CDR1 SEHNR and CDR2 FQNEAQ (reference sequence). The CDR3 consists of 16 residues. After removal of 7 bases from V and 7 bases from J, the junction contained 16 bases not matched to a gene. CDR3 amino acids: CASNSLGETGNNEQFF. The CDR3 DNA reads TGTGCCAGCAATAGTTTAGGGGAGACAGGGAATAATGAGCAGTTCTTC. The full variable domain, its missing parts supplied by reference TRBV7-9 and TRBJ2-1, is DTGVSQNPRHKITKRGQNVTFRCDPISEHNRLYWYRQTLGQGPEFLTYFQNEAQLEKSRLLSDRFSAERPKGSFSTLEIQRTEQGDSAMYLCASNSLGETGNNEQFFGPGTRLTVL.

The chain employs TRBV2 and TRBJ2-2; a possible D gene is TRBD2 (6 bases). CDR1 and CDR2 (germline): SNHLY, FYNNEI. V lost 5 bases and J lost 4, with 8 bases in between. CDR3 length: 13 amino acids. This CDR3 reads CASSPGLTGELFF. The CDR3, as DNA: TGTGCCAGCAGTCCGGGACTCACCGGGGAGCTGTTTTTT.

The rearrangement joins TRBV7-9 to TRBJ2-3; D is unresolved. The germline CDR1 and CDR2 sequences are SEHNR and FQNEAQ (reference sequence). V was cut by 1 base and J by 4 bases, with 15 bases left in between. This CDR3 has 16 residues. The CDR3 spells CASSLEGFGSADTQYF. The CDR3 bases are TGTGCCAGCAGCTTAGAGGGCTTCGGAAGCGCAGATACGCAGTATTTT.

CDR3 protein: CASSLTGEQFF. The CDR3 DNA is TGTGCCAGCAGCTTAACCGGTGAGCAGTTCTTC. The chain has TRBV7-2 and TRBJ2-1; D not resolved. V gave up 2 bases and J gave up 9 bases, with 5 bases separating them. Germline CDR1 SGHTA, CDR2 FQGNSA. The CDR3 totals 11 residues. The full variable domain, in which reference TRBV7-2 and TRBJ2-1 provide the parts outside the CDR3, is GAGVSQSPSNKVTEKGKDVELRCDPISGHTALYWYRQSLGQGLEFLIYFQGNSAPDKSGLPSDRFSAERTGGSVSTLTIQRTQQEDSAVYLCASSLTGEQFFGPGTRLTVL.

This rearrangement joins TRBV5-6 to TRBJ2-7; D is uncertain. Trimming removed 2 bases from V and 3 bases from J, with 9 bases in between. Per germline, CDR1 SGHDT and CDR2 YYEEEE. The CDR3 spans 13 residues. The CDR3 loop is CASSLNQYYEQYF. The CDR3 bases are TGTGCCAGCAGCTTAAATCAGTACTACGAGCAGTACTTC.